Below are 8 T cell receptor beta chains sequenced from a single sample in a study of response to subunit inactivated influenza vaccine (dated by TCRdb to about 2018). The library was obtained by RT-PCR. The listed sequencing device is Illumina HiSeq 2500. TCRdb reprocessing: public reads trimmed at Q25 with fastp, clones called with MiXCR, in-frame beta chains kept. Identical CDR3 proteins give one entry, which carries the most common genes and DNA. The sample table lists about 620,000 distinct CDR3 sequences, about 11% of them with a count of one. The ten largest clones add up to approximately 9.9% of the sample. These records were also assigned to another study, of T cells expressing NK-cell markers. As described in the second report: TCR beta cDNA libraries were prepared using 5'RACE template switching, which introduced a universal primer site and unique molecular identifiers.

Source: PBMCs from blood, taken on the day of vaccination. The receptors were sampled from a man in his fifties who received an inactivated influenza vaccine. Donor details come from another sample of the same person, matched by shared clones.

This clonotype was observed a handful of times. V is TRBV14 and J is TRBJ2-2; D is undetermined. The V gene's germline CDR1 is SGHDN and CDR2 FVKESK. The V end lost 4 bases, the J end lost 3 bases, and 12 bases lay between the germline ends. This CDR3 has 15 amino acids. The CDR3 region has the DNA TGTGCCAGCAGCCTAGTCGGCACTTACACCGGGGAGCTGTTTTTT. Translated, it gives CASSLVGTYTGELFF.

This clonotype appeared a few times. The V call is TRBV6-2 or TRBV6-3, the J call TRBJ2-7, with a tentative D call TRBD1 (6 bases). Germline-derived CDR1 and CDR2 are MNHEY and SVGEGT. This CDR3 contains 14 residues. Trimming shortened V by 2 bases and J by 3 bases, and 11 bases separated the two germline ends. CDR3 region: CASSYRTGNYEQYF. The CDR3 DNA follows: TGTGCCAGCAGTTACCGTACAGGGAACTACGAGCAGTACTTC.

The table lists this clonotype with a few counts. Here the CDR3 DNA reads TGTGCCAGCAGCGTAGGGGGTCAGGGACCCTACAATGAGCAGTTCTTC. Translating it yields CASSVGGQGPYNEQFF. The chain joins TRBV9 to TRBJ2-1; D possibly uses TRBD1 or TRBD2 (5 bases each). The length of the CDR3 is 16 residues. Germline V lookup: CDR1 SGDLS, CDR2 YYNGEE. The V end lost 0 bases, the J end lost 2 bases, and 12 bases lay between the germline ends.

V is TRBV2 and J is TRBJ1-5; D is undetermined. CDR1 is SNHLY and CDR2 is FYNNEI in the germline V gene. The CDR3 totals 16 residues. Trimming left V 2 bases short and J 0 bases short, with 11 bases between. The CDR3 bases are TGTGCCAGCAGTGAACGGCGGAGTGTTAGCAATCAGCCCCAGCATTTT. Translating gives CASSERRSVSNQPQHF.

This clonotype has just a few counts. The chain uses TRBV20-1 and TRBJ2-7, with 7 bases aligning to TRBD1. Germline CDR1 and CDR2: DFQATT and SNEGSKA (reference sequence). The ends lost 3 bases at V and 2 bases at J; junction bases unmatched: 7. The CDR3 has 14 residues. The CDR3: CSASRTGETYEQYF. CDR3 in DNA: TGCAGTGCTAGCCGCACAGGGGAGACCTACGAGCAGTACTTC.

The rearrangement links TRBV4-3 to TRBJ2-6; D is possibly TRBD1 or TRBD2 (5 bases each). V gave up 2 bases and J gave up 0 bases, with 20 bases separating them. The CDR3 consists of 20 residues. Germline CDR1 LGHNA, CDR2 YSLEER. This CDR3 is CASSQRLSGGTYSGANVLTF. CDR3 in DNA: TGCGCCAGCAGCCAACGTCTAAGTGGGGGTACATACTCTGGGGCCAACGTCCTGACTTTC.

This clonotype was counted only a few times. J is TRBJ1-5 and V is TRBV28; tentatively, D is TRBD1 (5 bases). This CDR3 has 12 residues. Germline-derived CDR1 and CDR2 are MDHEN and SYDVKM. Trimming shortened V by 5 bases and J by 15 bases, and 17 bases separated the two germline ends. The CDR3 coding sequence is TGTGCCAGCAGTCTGGGGGGAAGGGAAGCGCATTTT. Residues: CASSLGGREAHF.

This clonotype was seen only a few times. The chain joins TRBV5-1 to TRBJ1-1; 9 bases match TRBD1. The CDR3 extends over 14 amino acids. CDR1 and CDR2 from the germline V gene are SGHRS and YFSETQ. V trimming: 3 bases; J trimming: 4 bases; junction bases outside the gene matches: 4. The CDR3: CASSSGQGFTEAFF. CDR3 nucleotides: TGCGCCAGCAGCTCGGGACAGGGTTTCACTGAAGCTTTCTTT. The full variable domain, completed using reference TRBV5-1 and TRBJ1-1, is KAGVTQTPRYLIKTRGQQVTLSCSPISGHRSVSWYQQTPGQGLQFLFEYFSETQRNKGNFPGRFSGRQFSNSRSEMNVSTLELGDSALYLCASSSGQGFTEAFFGQGTRLTVV.